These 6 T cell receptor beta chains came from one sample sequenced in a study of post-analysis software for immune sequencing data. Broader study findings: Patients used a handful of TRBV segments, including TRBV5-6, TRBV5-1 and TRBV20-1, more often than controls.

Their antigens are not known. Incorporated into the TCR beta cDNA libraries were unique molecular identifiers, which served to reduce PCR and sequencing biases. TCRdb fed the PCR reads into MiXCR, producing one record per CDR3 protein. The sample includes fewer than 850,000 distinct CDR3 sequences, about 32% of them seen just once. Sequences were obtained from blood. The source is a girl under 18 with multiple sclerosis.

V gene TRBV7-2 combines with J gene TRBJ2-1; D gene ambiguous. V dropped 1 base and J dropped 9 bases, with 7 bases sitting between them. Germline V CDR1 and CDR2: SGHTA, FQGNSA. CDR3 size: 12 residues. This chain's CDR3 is CASSLVLGEQFF. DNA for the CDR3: TGTGCCAGCAGCTTAGTTCTCGGTGAGCAGTTCTTC.

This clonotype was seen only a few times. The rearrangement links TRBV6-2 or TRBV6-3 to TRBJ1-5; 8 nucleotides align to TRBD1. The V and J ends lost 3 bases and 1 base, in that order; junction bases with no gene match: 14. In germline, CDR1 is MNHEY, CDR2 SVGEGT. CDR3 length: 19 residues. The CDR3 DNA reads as TGTGCCAGCAGTTATATGGGCAGGGGGCCTGAGCAGAGCAATCAGCCCCAGCATTTT. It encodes CASSYMGRGPEQSNQPQHF.

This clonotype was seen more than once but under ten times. This CDR3 reads CASSPRPSGRYNEQFF. CDR3 nucleotides: TGTGCCAGCAGCCCCCGGCCTAGCGGGAGGTACAATGAGCAGTTCTTC. The rearrangement joins TRBV11-2 to TRBJ2-1; 11 positions match TRBD2. Germline values: CDR1 SGHAT, CDR2 FQNNGV. The junction had 7 bases not matched to a gene; V was cut back by 5 bases and J by 4 bases. This CDR3 comprises 16 residues.

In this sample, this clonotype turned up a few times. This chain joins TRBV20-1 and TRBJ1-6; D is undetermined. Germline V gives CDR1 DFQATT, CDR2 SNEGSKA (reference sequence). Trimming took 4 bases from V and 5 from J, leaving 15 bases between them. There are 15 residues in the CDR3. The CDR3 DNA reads TGCAGTGCTACCCTGGGAGGGAGACATAATTCACCCCTCCACTTT. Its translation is CSATLGGRHNSPLHF.

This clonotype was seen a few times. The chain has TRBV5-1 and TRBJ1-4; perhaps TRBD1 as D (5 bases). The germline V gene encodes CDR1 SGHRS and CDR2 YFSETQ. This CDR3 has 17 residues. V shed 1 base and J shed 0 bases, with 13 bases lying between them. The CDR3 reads CASSLFSGQATNEKLFF. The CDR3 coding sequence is TGCGCCAGCAGCTTGTTCTCAGGACAAGCAACTAATGAAAAACTGTTTTTT.

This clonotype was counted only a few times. CDR3 coding DNA: TGCGCCAGCAGCTTGGAGACCGGGGGTAGCCCCCTCCACTTT. Protein sequence: CASSLETGGSPLHF. V gene TRBV5-1 combines with J gene TRBJ1-6, with D maybe TRBD1 (5 bases). CDR3 size: 14 residues. CDR1 SGHRS and CDR2 YFSETQ come from the germline V gene. Trimming shortened V by 0 bases and J by 13 bases, and 14 bases separated the two germline ends.